The entry below gives a single T cell receptor (beta chain) sequence along with its context. This CDR3 has 15 residues. V lost 4 bases to trimming and J lost 7 bases; unmatched junction nucleotides: 12. Germline V gene data show CDR1 as SGHNT and CDR2 as YENEEA. This record belongs to a study of blood T cell repertoires in COVID-19. Study context: COVID-19 samples, acute and convalescent, were from the United States, Italy and Spain. PBMCs, B-cell-depleted T cells, or T cells were the source of the cDNA or gDNA that made up the material.

How the authors handled the data: Nucleated cell number was recorded as an estimate derived from reference gene primer amplification. The method was immunoSEQ multiplex PCR; TCRdb's version includes in-frame clones alone and lacks a portion of them. D and trimming were read from the DNA, whereas the V and J calls and clone size are those reported in that table. The sample lists 150,000 to 190,000 clones; around 87% were seen once. This sequence was found in a woman in her 40s with acute or convalescent COVID-19. This chain connects TRBV11-3 to TRBJ1-1; 7 nucleotides agree with TRBD1. The sample comprised peripheral blood. CDR3 DNA: TGTGCCAGCAGCTATTGGACAGGTGGTCGCAGTGAAGCTTTCTTT. Translating it yields CASSYWTGGRSEAFF.